The present entry profiles one TCR beta chain with its context. This sample is drawn from a study of blood T cells in healthy people across ages. For the second PCR, which ran for about 7 to 11 cycles, a sample-barcoded 5' primer and a J-beta primer mix were used. TCRdb used MiXCR to reprocess the 5' RACE reads, holding one entry per CDR3 protein. Of fewer than 600,000 distinct CDR3 sequences listed, about 26% were seen once; the top ten hold 3% to 4.5%. Germline V gene data show CDR1 as SGHRS and CDR2 as YFSETQ. The CDR3 consists of 16 residues. J gave up 3 bases and V 4 bases, and 9 bases lay outside the gene matches. The same sample was also used in a study of T cells of mothers and their children.

The TCR comes from a boy aged 2 to 10 in good health. The gene calls are TRBV5-1 and TRBJ2-7; TRBD1 aligns across 11 bases. Specimen: blood. The CDR3 loop is CASSAGTGGPLYEQYF. CDR3 sequence (DNA): TGCGCCAGCAGCGCAGGGACAGGGGGTCCCCTCTACGAGCAGTACTTC.